These T cell receptor beta chains were read from a single sample in a study of T cell changes during pregnancy in multiple sclerosis. Sequencing used immunoSEQ multiplex PCR; TCRdb keeps in-frame clones, though not all of them. The profile shows tens of thousands of clones, about 96% of them singletons. The source was CD8+ T cells from peripheral blood mononuclear cells, collected after pregnancy. The receptors shown here come from a female donor with multiple sclerosis, enrolled in a pregnancy study. The conserved cysteine and the conserved F or W are not part of the CDR3 here. Part of the rows lack a size; the others show once, few, many or a class for expanded clones.

>TRBJ2-1|-|TRBV4-1
ASSLRQGNYNEQF
>TRBJ2-3|-|TRBV2
ARSRDRDQHSTDTQY
>TRBJ2-5|-|TRBV6-5
ASSSDEGSLKTQY
>TRBJ1-5|once|TRBV23-1
ASTPDDSYSNQPQH
>TRBJ2-3|-|TRBV6-6
ASKGATDTQY
>TRBJ1-5|-|TRBV2
ASKTAGQGGNQPQH
>TRBJ2-5|-|TRBV6-6
ASSYRAQGVAETQY
>TRBJ2-1|-|TRBV10-3
AISESAASGAHNEQF
>TRBJ2-5|-|TRBV7-9
ASSSGTTQETQY
>TRBJ2-5|-|TRBV19
ASSISGTGYVETQY
>TRBJ2-1|-|TRBV5-1
ASSLSRRGQGHEQF
>TRBJ1-1|few|TRBV14
ASSQGLDTLNTEAF
>TRBJ1-5|-|TRBV5-6
ASSLGGGGSQPQH
>TRBJ2-1|-|TRBV19
ASSMVRGNEQF
>TRBJ2-5|-|TRBV7-9
ASSLRGQKEETQY
>TRBJ2-5|once|TRBV5-1
ASSLSDRNQETQY
>TRBJ2-2|once|TRBV30
AWSKGTLNTGELF
>TRBJ2-1|-|TRBV5-1
ASSLVGGFSGSSYNEQF
>TRBJ2-5|-|TRBV28
ASSVTVYQETQY
>TRBJ2-7|-|TRBV7-2
ASSLGTGKSEQY
>TRBJ1-4|-|TRBV21-1
ASSNGSADEKLF
>TRBJ2-5|once|TRBV7-8
ASSPRGEETQY
>TRBJ1-2|-|TRBV7-6
ASSSEGRELNYGYT
>TRBJ2-1|-|TRBV7-2
ASSSLTPPYNEQF
>TRBJ2-7|-|TRBV4-2
ASSPGSGEQY
>TRBJ1-5|-|TRBV18
ASSPTAPGQLNQPQH
>TRBJ2-7|-|TRBV5-1
ASSFSGGRIYEQY
>TRBJ2-6|-|TRBV19
ASSIMGPGANVLT
>TRBJ1-2|-|TRBV28
ASSPPGQGGYGYT
>TRBJ2-2|-|TRBV5-6
ASSSAGTSGRALAGELF
>TRBJ1-4|-|TRBV25-1
ASSDRDREKLF
>TRBJ2-7|-|TRBV4-1
ASRYKKLAGAYEQY
>TRBJ1-1|-|TRBV30
AWSPFWRPSTGQISF
>TRBJ2-7|-|TRBV10-3
AISESRTGTAYEQY
>TRBJ2-1|-|TRBV19
ASSQGGLAGYNEQF
>TRBJ2-5|-|TRBV15
ATGTLSEGGETQY
>-|-|TRBV27
ASSLSASGGDEQY
>TRBJ2-5|once|TRBV6-5
ASSTGPQETQY
>TRBJ2-7|-|TRBV5-5
ASRGDFSYYEQY
>TRBJ1-2|-|TRBV6-6
ASRTLDSYGYT
>TRBJ1-2|-|TRBV7-9
ASSSGRVRVIGYGYT
>TRBJ2-3|-|TRBV4-2
ASSHFRGSSTDTQY
>TRBJ2-5|-|TRBV2
ASSEAKLAAETQY
>TRBJ2-7|-|TRBV27
ATRPMAGPAYEQY
>TRBJ2-7|-|TRBV11-2
ASSIGTGRDEQY
>TRBJ2-7|-|TRBV7-9
ASSLAGTNYEQY
>TRBJ2-7|-|TRBV27
ASSPSQTSLSEQY
>TRBJ2-7|-|TRBV7-2
ASSLGGQGASYEQY
>TRBJ2-7|-|TRBV4-1
ASSQVTSGRTEQY
>TRBJ2-7|-|TRBV29-1
SVEGGTGPLREQY
>TRBJ2-2|-|TRBV15
ATSRGGTSVYTGELF
>TRBJ2-6|-|TRBV7-2
ASSLKRRTSGGANVLT
>TRBJ2-1|once|TRBV29-1
SVVQAGAVNEQF
>TRBJ1-1|few|TRBV19
ASATGYSTEAF
>TRBJ2-3|-|TRBV6-1
ASSGWTGGADTQY
>TRBJ2-7|once|TRBV28
ASSSQGQGIWSIEQY
>TRBJ1-1|-|TRBV11-2
ASSETGDSEAF
>TRBJ2-1|-|TRBV28
ASSSDTMVNEQF
>TRBJ2-3|-|TRBV5-6
ASSGTMSTDTQY
>TRBJ2-5|-|TRBV6-6
ASSLRGRGETQY